This TCR beta chain was captured in a study of T-cell memory formation after mild COVID-19 (dated by TCRdb to 2020 to 2023). For context, the study as a whole: Most TCR sequence clusters were specific to one of the two donors. In a couple of donors, T-cell clones that expanded and contracted after mild COVID-19 were followed by sequencing TCRalpha and TCRbeta repertoires longitudinally. Two young, previously healthy adult volunteers made up the cohort, one male and one female.

Ficoll-Paque density gradient centrifugation was the method used to isolate PBMCs. The run used an Illumina NovaSeq 6000. TCRalpha and TCRbeta cDNA libraries were constructed by 5'RACE with constant-segment primers, with sample barcodes and unique molecular identifiers being introduced. RNA was extracted from every sample with Trizol reagent. Amplification of the libraries took two PCR steps, and the second step added a second sample barcode plus Illumina TruSeq adapters. The libraries were sequenced on an Illumina NovaSeq using 2 x 150 bp paired-end reads. The authors processed their data as follows. Demultiplexing of reads and collapsing into UMI-guided consensus sequences were performed with migec v1.2.7. With mixcr v2.1.11, UMI consensuses were aligned to TRA and TRB V and J templates and assembled into clonotypes. A clonotype was counted as expanded or contracted only if both edgeR and NoisET called the change significant, with noise models trained on biological replicates. For edgeR calls, the thresholds were a false discovery rate-adjusted p below 0.01 and a log2 fold-change of 1. As an exploratory analysis of dynamics, max-normalized trajectories of the 1000 most abundant clonotypes were examined by PCA with hierarchical clustering. Separately sequenced CD4+ and CD8+ repertoires were used to assign a CD4 or CD8 phenotype to each responding clone. Through fastp at Q25 and MiXCR, TCRdb rebuilt clones from the public reads, retaining in-frame beta chains. Each entry merges the rows of one CDR3 protein and shows their most common DNA and genes. These V and J calls rely on TCRdb rather than the paper's analysis. The sample table contains 250,000 to 300,000 distinct CDR3 sequences; only one count was recorded for around a sixth of them. The ten largest clones take up 20% to 25% of the sample.

Trimming costs V 1 base and J 10 bases, and their ends lie 16 bases apart. The germline V gene provides CDR1 SGHTA and CDR2 FQGNSA. Inclusive of the bounding cysteine and phenylalanine, the CDR3 is 14 residues long. Kept here is only the CDR3 DNA, which spans 42 bases and is read in frame from base 1. As concerns this clonotype: What antigen it recognizes has not been identified. Within one base of it there is no much larger clone, and no base qualities were kept.

Study-level results and caveats: The detection of some responding clones in pre-infection memory suggests that pre-existing cross-reactive memory T cells joined the SARS-CoV-2 response. Whether the second-wave clones peaking on day 37 were SARS-CoV-2 specific was not confirmed. Clones contracting from day 15 to 85 had balanced CD4/CD8 phenotypes, while a second wave expanding from day 15 to 37 was biased towards CD4+. Only two mild cases were covered in the study, and larger cohorts including severe cases with pre-infection samples were considered necessary. Contracting CD4+ clones were found mainly in CM and EM memory subsets, while CD8+ clones were enriched in EMRA.

The receptor's source is a man aged 18-30 years who had mild COVID-19 (a few samples of this study predate the infection). The sample titles of this study are shuffled in the database, so cell type and time point are left out; the donor was told from shared clones. Sequenced: PBMCs or a T cell subset sorted from them (not recorded which). Recombination joined TRBV7-2 with TRBJ1-1, and perhaps TRBD1 as D gene, on 6 matching bases. CDR3 loop: CASSLVAGVVGAFF. In nucleotides, the sequence is TGTGCCAGCAGCTTAGTTGCAGGGGTTGTAGGAGCTTTCTTT.